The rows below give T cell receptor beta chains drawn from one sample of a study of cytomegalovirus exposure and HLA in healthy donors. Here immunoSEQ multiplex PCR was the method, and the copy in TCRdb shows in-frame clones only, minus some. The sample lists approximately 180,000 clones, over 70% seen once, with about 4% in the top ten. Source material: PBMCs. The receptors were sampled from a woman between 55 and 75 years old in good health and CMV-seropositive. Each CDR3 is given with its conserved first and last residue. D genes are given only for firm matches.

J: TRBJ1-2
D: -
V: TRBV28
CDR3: CASSFRGGYTF

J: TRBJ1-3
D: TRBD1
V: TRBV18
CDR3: CASSPRDRGRGNTIYF

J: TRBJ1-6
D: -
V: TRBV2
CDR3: CASSFTTPNSPLHF

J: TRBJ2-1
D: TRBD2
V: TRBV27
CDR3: CASSLSLAGDGSYNEQFF

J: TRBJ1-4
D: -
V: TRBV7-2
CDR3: CASSSSSVYGEKLFF

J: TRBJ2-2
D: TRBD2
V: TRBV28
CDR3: CASSSRTSGIYGELFF

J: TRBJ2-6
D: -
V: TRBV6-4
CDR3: CASSPQGGSGANVLTF

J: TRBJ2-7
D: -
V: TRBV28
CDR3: CASSFSGRMTSYEQYF

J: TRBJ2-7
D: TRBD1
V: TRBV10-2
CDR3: CASSPGQPGEQYF

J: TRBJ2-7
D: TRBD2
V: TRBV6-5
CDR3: CASSYSGTSGYEQYF

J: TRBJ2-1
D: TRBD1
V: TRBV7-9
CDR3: CASSLWTGGSYNEQFF

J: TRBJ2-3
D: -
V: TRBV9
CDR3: CASSVALSTDTQYF

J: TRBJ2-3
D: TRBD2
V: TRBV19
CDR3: CASSTAGTSGRVRGTDTQYF

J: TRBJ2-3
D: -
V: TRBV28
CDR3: CASSLVAGWVGYTQYF

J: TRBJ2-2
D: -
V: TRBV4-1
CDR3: CASSQDLGELFF

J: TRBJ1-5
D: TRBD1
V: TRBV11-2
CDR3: CASSLDSVRQGLYRPQHF

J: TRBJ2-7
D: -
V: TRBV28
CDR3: CASVSPAGALYEQYF

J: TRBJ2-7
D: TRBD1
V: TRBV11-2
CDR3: CASSLGTGGASEQYF

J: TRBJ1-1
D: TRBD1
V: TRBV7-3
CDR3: CASSRNQGDTEAFF

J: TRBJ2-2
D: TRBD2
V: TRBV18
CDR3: CASSLRSDLAGVSGELFF

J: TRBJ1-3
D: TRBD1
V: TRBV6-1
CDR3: CASREGQGRNTIYF

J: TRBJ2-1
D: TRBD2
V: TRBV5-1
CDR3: CASSSRLAGGFNEQFF

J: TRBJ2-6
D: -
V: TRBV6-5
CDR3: CASAISGANGLTF

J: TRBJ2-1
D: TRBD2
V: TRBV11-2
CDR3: CASSLGEAGGHEQFF

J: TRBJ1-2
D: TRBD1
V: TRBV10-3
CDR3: CAIQRTGVYGYTF

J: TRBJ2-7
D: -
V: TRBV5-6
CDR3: CASSLSGVPAF

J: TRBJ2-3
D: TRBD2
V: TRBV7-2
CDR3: CAMAGGTDTQYF

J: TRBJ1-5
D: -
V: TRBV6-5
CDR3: CASSYSQDRSSPQHF